This entry describes one T cell receptor (beta chain). V gave up 4 bases and J gave up 8 bases, with 15 bases separating them. CDR3 size: 14 residues. Germline V gene sequence: CDR1 GTSNPN, CDR2 SVGIG (reference sequence). The record originates from a study of blood T cell repertoires in COVID-19. Study-wide background: The origin of the acute and convalescent COVID-19 samples was the United States, Italy and Spain. Sources were T cells, B-cell-depleted T cells, or PBMCs; the material itself was cDNA or gDNA.

Original data processing: By means of reference gene primer amplification, nucleated cell counts were estimated. Clones were read by immunoSEQ multiplex PCR, and TCRdb kept only the in-frame ones, dropping some. The V and J calls and the clone size are those of that table, but D and trimming were determined from the DNA. This sample carries about 150,000 clones, approximately 84% of them seen once, and the ten largest clones take 4.5% to 5.5%. The clonotype originates from a human donor in a cohort sampled during active COVID-19. The J gene is TRBJ1-6, the V gene TRBV30; TRBD1 might be the D (5 bases). Sequencing input: peripheral blood. As DNA, the CDR3 is TGTGCCTGGACCCGGAAGGGGTTGTATTCACCCCTCCACTTT. It specifies CAWTRKGLYSPLHF.